The next 12 T cell receptor beta chains were all read from a single sample in a study of vaccination effects on CD4 cells after COVID-19. The table came from immunoSEQ multiplex PCR; TCRdb's copy has only in-frame clones and leaves some out. This repertoire shows fewer than 40,000 clones, approximately 84% found once; its top ten account for just under 2%. Expansion with viral peptide pools was applied to antigen-specific CD4+ T cells by the ViraFEST assay prior to sequencing. Following 10 days of culture, CD4+ T cells were isolated. Of the BNT162b2 and mRNA-1273 vaccines, participants received two doses of one or the other. The antigens for these receptors are not known. The sample in question was CD4+ T cells from PBMCs cultured with HCoV-NL63 spike peptides, obtained after COVID-19 vaccination. Receptor source: a human donor who received a COVID-19 vaccine. Some clones in this sample may be carry-over from other donors' samples.

V gene TRBV5-1 combines with J gene TRBJ2-4; D gene ambiguous. The CDR3 runs to 14 residues. Trimming took off 3 bases at V and 8 bases at J, with 15 bases between the two ends. Germline values: CDR1 SGHRS, CDR2 YFSETQ. The CDR3 loop reads CASSYQDSLDIQYF. CDR3 nucleotides: TGCGCCAGCAGCTACCAGGATAGTTTGGACATTCAGTACTTC.

The rearrangement joins TRBV5-1 to TRBJ1-6; the D is unclear. Trimming shortened V by 0 bases and J by 0 bases, and 7 bases separated the two germline ends. From germline, CDR1 is SGHRS and CDR2 YFSETQ. The CDR3 has 16 amino acids. CDR3 amino acids: CASSLAGSSYNSPLHF. DNA for the CDR3: TGCGCCAGCAGCTTGGCTGGGAGCTCCTATAATTCACCCCTCCACTTT.

The chain carries TRBV4-1 and TRBJ2-7; 8 bases align to TRBD1. The ends lost 0 bases at V and 0 bases at J; junction bases unmatched: 4. This CDR3 region has 16 residues. The germline V gene encodes CDR1 MGHRA and CDR2 YSYEKL. CDR3 in amino acids: CASSQDRDRTSYEQYV. In DNA, the CDR3 is TGCGCCAGCAGCCAAGATCGGGACAGGACCTCCTACGAGCAGTACGTC.

This chain connects TRBV28 to TRBJ1-2, with D hard to call. CDR1 and CDR2 (germline): MDHEN, SYDVKM. Trimming left V 3 bases short and J 3 bases short, with 8 bases between. CDR3 length equals 13 residues. CDR3 bases: TGTGCCAGCAGTTTGGCAGTCCACTATGGCTACACCTTC. Translation: CASSLAVHYGYTF.

This chain connects TRBV9 to TRBJ2-1; possible D gene TRBD1, 7 bases. CDR1 SGDLS and CDR2 YYNGEE come from the germline V gene. Trimming left V 3 bases short and J 2 bases short, with 12 bases between. The CDR3 runs 15 residues. CDR3 nucleotides: TGTGCCAGCAGCGAGACAGGGAGGACCTACAATGAGCAGTTCTTC. Its translation is CASSETGRTYNEQFF.

This rearrangement joins TRBV21-1 to TRBJ1-2. TRBV21-1 is recorded as a pseudogene. The CDR3 runs 14 residues. The CDR3 loop reads CASSKGLTAYGYTF. The CDR3, as DNA: TGTGCCAGCAGCAAAGGTCTCACCGCCTATGGCTACACCTTC.

The chain combines TRBV5-5 with TRBJ2-7; 7 bases map to TRBD1. J was trimmed by 1 base and V by 4 bases; bases with no gene match: 8. Looked up from germline, CDR1 is SGHKS and CDR2 is YYEKEE (reference sequence). The CDR3 spans 15 residues. The CDR3 spells CASSLEMTGSYEQYV. The CDR3 nucleotides are TGTGCCAGCAGCCTAGAAATGACAGGGTCCTACGAGCAGTACGTC.

The chain has TRBV5-4 and TRBJ2-5; D not certain. This CDR3 is built from 15 residues. V shed 0 bases and J shed 2 bases, with 11 bases lying between them. CDR1 and CDR2 (germline): SGHNT, YYREEE (reference sequence). The CDR3 reads CASSLDFQAQETQYF. CDR3 DNA: TGTGCCAGCAGCTTGGATTTCCAGGCTCAAGAGACCCAGTACTTC.

The V and J genes are TRBV6-2 or TRBV6-3 and TRBJ2-3; TRBD2 is a possible D gene (6 bases). Germline V gives CDR1 MNHEY, CDR2 SVGEGT. V was clipped by 6 bases and J by 2 bases, with 9 bases between them. The CDR3 has 13 residues. CDR3 amino acids: CASSGGDTDTQYF. CDR3 DNA: TGTGCCAGCAGCGGGGGAGACACAGATACGCAGTATTTT.

This chain connects TRBV6-5 to TRBJ2-6; D gene unclear. Germline V lookup: CDR1 MNHEY, CDR2 SVGAGI. V was cut by 6 bases and J by 4 bases, with 7 bases left in between. The CDR3 has 13 amino acids. The CDR3 sequence is CASSSAGANVLTF. CDR3 sequence (DNA): TGTGCCAGCAGCTCGGCCGGGGCCAACGTCCTGACTTTC.

The rearrangement uses TRBV30 and TRBJ2-3; D is unclear. This CDR3 comprises 11 residues. Germline loops: CDR1 GTSNPN, CDR2 SVGIG (reference sequence). The V gene lost 6 bases and the J gene lost 1 base, with 5 bases spanning the gap. The CDR3, as DNA: TGTGCCTGCGCCGGCACAGATACGCAGTATTTT. It encodes CACAGTDTQYF.

This chain joins TRBV4-3 and TRBJ1-4; TRBD1 agrees at 8 bases. This CDR3 has 19 amino acids. V gave up 4 bases and J gave up 8 bases; unmatched junction bases: 21. Per germline, CDR1 LGHNA and CDR2 YSLEER. The CDR3 DNA reads as TGCGCCAGCAGCCTTTCCCCGGACAGGGTGCAGGTTGTGGGAGAAAAACTGTTTTTT. Translating gives CASSLSPDRVQVVGEKLFF.